This T cell receptor beta chain was recorded in a study of blood T cell repertoires in COVID-19. Study at large: From the United States, Italy and Spain came samples of acute and convalescent COVID-19. PBMCs, B-cell-depleted T cells, or T cells provided the cDNA or gDNA that made up the material.

Under the authors' procedure: Amplification with reference gene primers provided the estimates of nucleated cell counts. Only in-frame clones appear in the TCRdb table, and some are missing; sequencing was by immunoSEQ multiplex PCR. For V, J and clone size, that table is used; D and trimming come from the DNA. The sample has roughly 45,000 clones, roughly 83% seen once. The CDR3 contains 17 residues. With V trimmed by 5 bases and J by 8 bases, 18 bases remained unmatched. Germline lookup yields CDR1 SEHNR and CDR2 FQNEAQ (reference sequence). Material for sequencing was peripheral blood. V is TRBV7-9 and J is TRBJ1-1; 9 bases match TRBD1. This receptor was taken from a human donor in a cohort sampled during active COVID-19. CDR3 nucleotide sequence: TGTGCCAGCAGCGCGCGCAATCAACAGGGGGCGCGAAGGGAAGCTTTCTTT. It codes for CASSARNQQGARREAFF.